The entry below describes one T cell receptor beta chain. Other DNA sequences in the sample encode the same CDR3. Scientists sequenced DNA from unsorted PBMC on ten immunoSEQ deep assay plates. Generated by immunoSEQ multiplex PCR, the TCRdb table keeps only in-frame clones and is missing some. The repertoire consists of about 490,000 clones, with 76% occurring once and the leading ten covering 10% to 15%. The sample comes from a study of shared clonotypes between healthy human individuals. The CDR3 has 14 residues. V lost 5 bases, J lost 0 bases, and 10 bases lay in between. Germline V gene data show CDR1 as SEHNR and CDR2 as FQNEAQ (reference sequence).

The clonotype was recovered from a woman aged 40 to 55 in good health. Some clones in this sample may be carry-over from other donors' samples. Sequences were obtained from PBMCs. The chain is built from TRBV7-9 and TRBJ2-5, with D possibly called TRBD1 or TRBD2 (5 bases each). The CDR3 sequence is CASSLGADQETQYF. DNA of the CDR3: TGTGCCAGCAGCCTCGGGGCAGACCAAGAGACCCAGTACTTC.